The subject of this entry is one T cell receptor beta chain. The entry originates in a study of blood T cell repertoires in COVID-19. As processed by the authors: Scientists estimated how many nucleated cells there were by amplifying reference gene primers. The method was immunoSEQ multiplex PCR; TCRdb's version includes in-frame clones alone and lacks a portion of them. That table is the source of V, J and clone size, and D and trimming were worked out from the DNA. The profile shows some 110,000 clones, over 65% of them singletons. The CDR3 sequence is 14 residues long. Losses at the gene ends were 4 bases for V and 5 bases for J; bases not matched to a gene: 8. Germline CDR1 is LNHDA and CDR2 is SQIVND (reference sequence).

The genes are TRBV19 and TRBJ2-7, with 7 bases fitting TRBD1. The sequenced sample was peripheral blood. The source is a man aged 65 to 85 with acute or convalescent COVID-19. CDR3 sequence: CASSKTDRVNEQYF. The CDR3 DNA reads as TGTGCCAGTAGTAAGACCGACAGGGTCAACGAGCAGTACTTC. The variable domain in full, with the rest retrieved from reference TRBV19 and TRBJ2-7, is DGGITQSPKYLFRKEGQNVTLSCEQNLNHDAMYWYRQDPGQGLRLIYYSQIVNDFQKGDIAEGYSVSREKKESFPLTVTSAQKNPTAFYLCASSKTDRVNEQYFGPGTRLTVT.